This T cell receptor beta chain was sequenced for a study of CD8+ T cells in alopecia areata. Isolation of CD4+ and CD8+ T cells from PBMCs was achieved by sorting. CDR3 length equals 14 residues. Germline V gives CDR1 SGHNT, CDR2 YYREEE (reference sequence). V lost 1 base and J lost 9, with 14 bases in between. Extracted RNA was reverse transcribed into cDNA, the sequencing template. Clones were read by immunoSEQ multiplex PCR, and TCRdb kept only the in-frame ones, dropping some. The repertoire holds about 110,000 clones, over 55% seen once, with 20% to 25% in the top ten. Turning to this clone: Antigen unknown.

Study observations and caveats: Besides other cells, scalp samples also yield sequences of resident alphabeta T cells from normal skin. Against the mouse data, patients shared TCRs less clearly, possibly for HLA reasons.

This chain joins TRBV5-4 and TRBJ2-1, with D maybe TRBD1 (7 bases). Sequencing was done on a sample of NKG2D-low CD8+ T cells sorted from blood. The receptor was derived from a human donor with alopecia areata. The CDR3 region has the DNA TGTGCCAGCAGCTTGCCAGGGGGGCAGGGTGAGCAGTTCTTC. Amino acid sequence: CASSLPGGQGEQFF.